This T cell receptor beta chain was sequenced for a study of cytomegalovirus exposure and HLA in healthy donors (TCRdb year 2017). For the wider study: The 666 repertoires of the first cohort and the 120 or so validation repertoires were produced on the same platform, according to a later analysis. High-throughput TCR immunosequencing, statistical association of individual TCRs with disease status, and machine learning were combined to predict cytomegalovirus infection status. The aim of the study was to test whether cataloging public T cell receptors could identify signatures of past pathogen exposure. In addition to the first cohort of 650 to 800 subjects, a separate validation cohort of some 120 different subjects was used.

From a lookup of the germline V gene, CDR1 and CDR2 are SGHTA and FQGNSA. The CDR3 starts with the cysteine, ends with the phenylalanine, and has 15 residues. The read is trimmed to its CDR3 DNA, 45 bases read in frame from base 1. Trimming at the junction amounts to 6 bases on V and 0 bases on J, and the germline ends lie 13 bases apart. The donors belonged to the validation cohort of under 150 subjects, which was separate from the approximately 700-subject first cohort. As for this clone: Its antigen specificity is not known. No much larger clone is present one base from it, and per-base qualities are unavailable.

The method was the immunoSEQ multiplex PCR assay. In the paper's pipeline: A statistical classification framework was built to diagnose cytomegalovirus status from the catalog of TCR beta chain sequences. In TCRdb, the immuneACCESS table is reduced to in-frame sequences with V and J assigned. These tables do not hold every clone; where another copy was compared, an unresolved V gene accounts for under half, and the others remain unexplained. D and trimming come from the DNA, and the V and J calls and clone size come from that table. This sample is represented by 120,000 or so clones; roughly 89% of them were singletons. Clones ranked in the top ten supply 1% to 1.4% of the sample. Broad study findings and their caveats: Subsequent analysis determined that TCRs grouped into clusters in the first cohort also showed a tendency toward co-occurrence across the roughly 130 validation repertoires, and 90% to 95% of cluster scores exceeded 0. The classifier was reported to diagnose cytomegalovirus status with high specificity and sensitivity in both the original cohort and the validation cohort. The study listed 150 to 200 TCR beta chains as associated with cytomegalovirus. While some public TCRs were present in many individuals, most TCR sequences turned up only very rarely across donors. It was suggested by the authors that the approach could potentially be generalized to other disease states and immunological phenotypes. A few of the identified cytomegalovirus-associated TCR beta chains were confirmed in vitro to be specific for cytomegalovirus antigens. A later analysis had no HLA typing for the validation cohort, so co-occurrence there was scored across all 130 or so repertoires.

The V gene is TRBV7-2 and the J gene is TRBJ2-3; TRBD2 is a possible D gene, resting on 7 matching bases. The receptor's source is a woman aged 18-30 years in good health and CMV-seronegative. The sequencing input was PBMCs. The DNA sequence reads TGTGCCAGCAGGGGAGGGGGGCGGAGCACAGATACGCAGTATTTT. This translates into CASRGGGRSTDTQYF.